The next 6 T cell receptor beta chains were all read from a single sample in a study of beta chain features in type 1 diabetes. The investigators reverse transcribed all of the isolated RNA, so they sequenced expressed TCRB transcripts. The repertoire was sequenced with immunoSEQ multiplex PCR; TCRdb's copy has only in-frame clones and lacks some. The data show 680,000 or so clones, around 15% seen once. The source material was naive CD4+ T cells from blood. Source of these receptors: a man between 18 and 29 years old in good health.

This chain joins TRBV21-1 and TRBJ2-7. TRBV21-1 is a recognized pseudogene. This CDR3 spans 18 amino acids. The CDR3 region is CASSKVRGTPIMTYEQYF. The CDR3, as DNA: TGTGCCAGCAGCAAAGTCAGAGGGACCCCTATTATGACCTACGAGCAGTACTTC.

The chain is built from TRBV5-4 and TRBJ1-5, with D perhaps matching TRBD1 (6 bases). Germline lookup yields CDR1 SGHNT and CDR2 YYREEE (reference sequence). The V end was cut by 2 bases, the J end by 3 bases, with 12 bases between. This CDR3 region has 15 residues. The CDR3 DNA is TGTGCCAGCAGCTTCGGGGGGCGGAACAATCAGCCCCAGCATTTT. Protein sequence: CASSFGGRNNQPQHF. Variable domain in full (rest from reference TRBV5-4 and TRBJ1-5): ETGVTQSPTHLIKTRGQQVTLRCSSQSGHNTVSWYQQALGQGPQFIFQYYREEENGRGNFPPRFSGLQFPNYSSELNVNALELDDSALYLCASSFGGRNNQPQHFGDGTRLSIL.

This clone has a handful of counts. The rearrangement joins TRBV9 to TRBJ2-2, with 7 bases matching TRBD1. Germline V lookup: CDR1 SGDLS, CDR2 YYNGEE. V was pared by 6 bases and J by 0 bases, with 8 bases of the junction left unmatched. The CDR3 loop spans 16 amino acids. As DNA, the CDR3 is TGTGCCAGCACCAGAGGGGGCCGACCGAACACCGGGGAGCTGTTTTTT. Protein sequence: CASTRGGRPNTGELFF. Together with reference TRBV9 and TRBJ2-2, the CDR3 gives the full variable domain: DSGVTQTPKHLITATGQRVTLRCSPRSGDLSVYWYQQSLDQGLQFLIQYYNGEERAKGNILERFSAQQFPDLHSELNLSSLELGDSALYFCASTRGGRPNTGELFFGEGSRLTVL.

The gene calls are TRBV21-1 and TRBJ1-1; the table's TRBD1 call for D was not verified on the DNA. TRBV21-1 corresponds to a pseudogene. The length of the CDR3 is 14 residues. CDR3 protein: CASSKAGQSTEAFF. DNA of the CDR3: TGTGCCAGCAGCAAAGCTGGACAGAGTACTGAAGCTTTCTTT.

This CDR3 is CASSLSTGRGHNQPQHF. The CDR3 DNA sequence: TGTGCCAGCAGCTTGTCGACAGGAAGGGGCCACAATCAGCCCCAGCATTTT. This rearrangement joins TRBV7-9 to TRBJ1-5, with a tentative D call TRBD1 (6 bases). Germline CDR1 is SEHNR and CDR2 is FQNEAQ (reference sequence). Trimming removed 3 bases at V and 3 bases at J, with 18 bases between. This CDR3 has 17 residues.

This clone was observed a handful of times. This CDR3 reads CASSEATGGTQYF. The DNA for the CDR3 is TGTGCCAGCAGTGAAGCCACCGGGGGGACCCAGTACTTC. The chain is built from TRBV6-1 and TRBJ2-5, with a weak D call TRBD2 (6 bases). Germline V gene lookup returns CDR1 MNHNS and CDR2 SASEGT. The CDR3 runs 13 residues. Deletions cut 0 bases from V and 7 bases from J, with 9 bases between.